This T cell receptor beta chain was recorded in a study of blood T cell repertoires in COVID-19. About the study: Collection of acute and convalescent COVID-19 samples took place in the United States, Italy and Spain. PBMCs, B-cell-depleted T cells, or T cells were the source of the cDNA or gDNA that made up the material.

In the study's own analysis: Cell counts per sample came from amplifying reference gene primers. TCRdb's table, derived via immunoSEQ multiplex PCR, lists solely in-frame clones and lacks some. That table gives V, J and clone size, and the DNA gave D and trimming. The top ten hold about 11% of the sample, which has some 89,000 clones, approximately 79% seen once. This sequence was found in a man aged 65 to 85 with acute or convalescent COVID-19. Sequenced: peripheral blood.

CDR3 residues: CASKGQGGYEQYV. As DNA, the CDR3 is TGTGCCAGCAAGGGACAGGGAGGATACGAGCAGTACGTC. This chain uses TRBV6-4 with TRBJ2-7; TRBD1 matches at 9 bases. CDR3 length equals 13 residues. CDR1 and CDR2 from the germline V gene are MRHNA and SNTAGT. The V segment lost 7 bases and the J segment 4 bases; nucleotides outside the gene matches: 5.